This T cell receptor (beta chain) was sequenced during a study of OX40 agonist ivuxolimab in advanced cancers. Only in-frame clones appear in the TCRdb table, and some are missing; sequencing was by immunoSEQ multiplex PCR. This table holds roughly 84,000 clones, 81% found once. The CDR3 totals 12 residues. CDR1 is SGHKS, CDR2 YYEKEE, per germline (reference sequence). Trimming left V 1 base short and J 5 bases short, with 5 bases between. The V gene is TRBV5-5, the J gene TRBJ2-3, with D unclear. The source was CD4+ or CD8+ T cells sorted from blood, collected in a trial of the OX40 agonist ivuxolimab. This clonotype was obtained from an adult with an advanced solid tumor such as melanoma, head and neck, liver or kidney cancer. Written as DNA, the CDR3 is TGTGCCAGCAGCTTGTTTGGAGATACGCAGTATTTT. It is translated as CASSLFGDTQYF.